The rows below give T cell receptor beta chains drawn from one sample of a study of T cell responses to AZD1222 COVID-19 vaccine. Sequencing was performed with immunoSEQ multiplex PCR; in TCRdb, only in-frame clones are kept and a portion is missing. The table lists about 160,000 clones, roughly 94% of them singletons, with approximately 4.8% in the top ten. The sequencing here drew on peripheral blood, taken 28 days after the second AZD1222 dose. Source of these receptors: an adult who received the AZD1222 COVID-19 vaccine. CDR3s include the opening cysteine and the closing phenylalanine or tryptophan. Fields, in order: clone size, D gene, J gene, V gene, CDR3 DNA, CDR3 protein. The D gene is left open where the match is weak. Clone size is shown for a subset of rows, as once, few, many or a class of expanded clone.

size: .; D: TRBD1; J: TRBJ1-3; V: TRBV7-8; DNA: TGTGCCAGCAGTGACAGGGCGAGAAGAAACACCATATATTTT; CDR3: CASSDRARRNTIYF
size: .; D: TRBD1; J: TRBJ1-5; V: TRBV19; DNA: TGTGCCAGTAGCCGACAGGGGGCGTACCAGCCCCAGCATTTT; CDR3: CASSRQGAYQPQHF
size: .; D: .; J: TRBJ2-7; V: TRBV21-1; DNA: TGTGCCACCCCGACAGGAATGAACGAGCAGTACTTC; CDR3: CATPTGMNEQYF
size: .; D: .; J: TRBJ1-1; V: TRBV12-5; DNA: TGTGCTAGTGGGCCGGACAGGAACACTGAAGCTTTCTTT; CDR3: CASGPDRNTEAFF
size: .; D: .; J: TRBJ2-1; V: TRBV6-5; DNA: TGTGCCAGCAGTTACCGGAGGGATTATTACAATGAGCAGTTCTTC; CDR3: CASSYRRDYYNEQFF
size: .; D: .; J: TRBJ1-2; V: TRBV29-1; DNA: TGCAGCGTTGATAGGGGATCGGGCTACACCTTC; CDR3: CSVDRGSGYTF
size: .; D: .; J: TRBJ2-7; V: TRBV27; DNA: TGTGCCAGCAGTTCTTTCGACAGTCGTCTCCTACAGTACTTC; CDR3: CASSSFDSRLLQYF
size: .; D: .; J: TRBJ1-2; V: TRBV24-1; DNA: TGTGCCGCCCCAACGTACTATGGCTACACCTTC; CDR3: CAAPTYYGYTF
size: .; D: .; J: TRBJ2-7; V: TRBV6-1; DNA: TGTGCCAGCAGTGAATTCAGGGGTTACGAGCAGTACTTC; CDR3: CASSEFRGYEQYF
size: .; D: .; J: TRBJ2-6; V: TRBV19; DNA: TGTGCCAGTAGTATAGTTGGTAAAGGCTCTGGGGCCAACGTCCTGACTTTC; CDR3: CASSIVGKGSGANVLTF
size: .; D: .; J: TRBJ2-7; V: TRBV7-2; DNA: TGTGCCAGCAGCTTTCGTAGGAACTCCTACGAGCAGTACTTC; CDR3: CASSFRRNSYEQYF
size: .; D: TRBD1; J: TRBJ1-2; V: TRBV7-9; DNA: TGTGCCAGCAGCCTGGGGACAGGTGCTACTATCTTAGGCTACACCTTC; CDR3: CASSLGTGATILGYTF
size: .; D: .; J: TRBJ2-1; V: TRBV27; DNA: TGTGCCAGCAGTTTAGTTCTCGGGTCGGTAGGTGAGCAGTTCTTC; CDR3: CASSLVLGSVGEQFF
size: few; D: TRBD1; J: TRBJ2-5; V: TRBV7-9; DNA: TGTGCCAGCAGCTTAGTTACAGGGGGGACCATCCAAGAGACCCAGTACTTC; CDR3: CASSLVTGGTIQETQYF
size: few; D: .; J: TRBJ1-5; V: TRBV19; DNA: TGTGCCAGTAACCCACGGACAGCGGATCAGCCCCAGCATTTT; CDR3: CASNPRTADQPQHF
size: .; D: .; J: TRBJ2-2; V: TRBV24-1; DNA: TGTGCCACCGGGGTGGAGACCGGGGAGCTGTTTTTT; CDR3: CATGVETGELFF
size: once; D: .; J: TRBJ1-1; V: TRBV18; DNA: TGTGCCAGCTCACAGAATTTGAACACTGAAGCTTTCTTT; CDR3: CASSQNLNTEAFF
size: .; D: .; J: TRBJ1-5; V: TRBV6-5; DNA: TGTGCCAGCAGTTACAGGCAGGGTACGAATCAGCCCCAGCATTTT; CDR3: CASSYRQGTNQPQHF
size: .; D: .; J: TRBJ2-7; V: TRBV6-5; DNA: TGTGCCAGCAGTTACTCGATCGAATCGGCATCTAATGAGCAGTACTTC; CDR3: CASSYSIESASNEQYF
size: .; D: .; J: TRBJ1-2; V: TRBV7-2; DNA: TGTGCCAGCAGCCGAGAATTGGACTATGGCTACACCTTC; CDR3: CASSRELDYGYTF
size: once; D: TRBD1; J: TRBJ1-5; V: TRBV2; DNA: TGTGCCAGCAGTGGGGACAGGGCACAGCCCCAGCATTTT; CDR3: CASSGDRAQPQHF
size: .; D: .; J: TRBJ2-1; V: TRBV5-1; DNA: TGCGCCAGCAGCCCTTACAGCTCCTACAATGAGCAGTTCTTC; CDR3: CASSPYSSYNEQFF
size: .; D: .; J: TRBJ2-6; V: TRBV3-1/TRBV3-2; DNA: TGTGCCAGCAGCCCCCTGGGATTTGGTGGGGCCAACGTCCTGACTTTC; CDR3: CASSPLGFGGANVLTF
size: .; D: .; J: TRBJ1-4; V: TRBV12-3/TRBV12-4; DNA: TGTGCCAGCCATAAGGGAGGTGGTGAAAAACTGTTTTTT; CDR3: CASHKGGGEKLFF
size: .; D: .; J: TRBJ2-1; V: TRBV2; DNA: TGTGCCAGCAGACGGCACGACCTTGGGCATTACAATGAGCAGTTCTTC; CDR3: CASRRHDLGHYNEQFF
size: once; D: TRBD1; J: TRBJ1-3; V: TRBV7-2; DNA: TGTGCCAGCAGCTCCGGGACAGCAGGAAACACCATATATTTT; CDR3: CASSSGTAGNTIYF
size: .; D: TRBD2; J: TRBJ2-1; V: TRBV7-6; DNA: TGTGCCAGCAGCTTACTAGCGGGAGGGCCCAGCTCCTACAATGAGCAGTTCTTC; CDR3: CASSLLAGGPSSYNEQFF
size: .; D: .; J: TRBJ1-2; V: TRBV20-1; DNA: TGCAGTGCTTGGACAGTAAACGGCTACACCTTC; CDR3: CSAWTVNGYTF
size: .; D: .; J: TRBJ2-1; V: TRBV7-6; DNA: TGTGCCAGCAGCTTAAGTGGGAGCTCCTACAATGAGCAGTTCTTC; CDR3: CASSLSGSSYNEQFF
size: .; D: .; J: TRBJ2-1; V: TRBV7-2; DNA: TGTGCCAGCAGCTTAGCACTGGACAGACACAATGAGCAGTTCTTC; CDR3: CASSLALDRHNEQFF
size: .; D: .; J: TRBJ2-7; V: TRBV19; DNA: TGTGCCAGTAGTATAGAGGTGCCCGGGACCGTAGGCTACGAAGAGCAGTACTTC; CDR3: CASSIEVPGTVGYEEQYF
size: .; D: .; J: TRBJ1-1; V: TRBV6-5; DNA: TGTGCCAGCAGTTACTTGGAGAACACTGAAGCTTTCTTT; CDR3: CASSYLENTEAFF
size: .; D: TRBD1; J: TRBJ2-7; V: TRBV10-3; DNA: TGTGCCATCAGACCGGGACAGGGGTCAAACGAGCAGTACTTC; CDR3: CAIRPGQGSNEQYF
size: .; D: .; J: TRBJ2-7; V: TRBV5-1; DNA: TGCGCCAGCAGCTTGACCGGGGCGGGATATAGCTCCTACGAGCAGTACTTC; CDR3: CASSLTGAGYSSYEQYF
size: .; D: .; J: TRBJ2-3; V: TRBV7-2; DNA: TGTGCCAGCAGCATTAGTGCAGGCACAGATACGCAGTATTTT; CDR3: CASSISAGTDTQYF
size: once; D: .; J: TRBJ1-1; V: TRBV6-2/TRBV6-3; DNA: TGTGCCAGCAGCCGCCTGAGTGAAGCTTTCTTT; CDR3: CASSRLSEAFF
size: .; D: .; J: TRBJ1-3; V: TRBV18; DNA: TGTGCCAGCTCACCACAGAACAGGGAAGGTGGAAACACCATATATTTT; CDR3: CASSPQNREGGNTIYF
size: few; D: .; J: TRBJ2-1; V: TRBV6-1; DNA: TGTGCCAGCAGTGGCTCGACAGGGATGTATGTTGGGGGAGGGCCTTTTTGGTTCTTC; CDR3: CASSGSTGMYVGGGPFWFF
size: .; D: .; J: TRBJ1-2; V: TRBV7-9; DNA: TGTGCCAGCAGCTTAGCGCCCCGGGTCACTGGCTACACCTTC; CDR3: CASSLAPRVTGYTF
size: .; D: .; J: TRBJ1-5; V: TRBV18; DNA: TGTGCCAGCTCTCCCGACCTAGGGGCGCGTTCCCAGCCCCAGCATTTT; CDR3: CASSPDLGARSQPQHF
size: .; D: .; J: TRBJ2-1; V: TRBV7-7; DNA: TGTGCCAGCAGCCCCCGCAGAGACTACGTTAATGAGCAGTTCTTC; CDR3: CASSPRRDYVNEQFF
size: .; D: TRBD1; J: TRBJ1-1; V: TRBV19; DNA: TGTGCCAGTACTGTCCAGGGGGCGCGCACTGAAGCTTTCTTT; CDR3: CASTVQGARTEAFF
size: .; D: .; J: TRBJ2-1; V: TRBV19; DNA: TGTGCCAGTGCCCCCTCCGGGAGCTCCTACAATGAGCAGTTCTTC; CDR3: CASAPSGSSYNEQFF
size: once; D: TRBD2; J: TRBJ2-1; V: TRBV11-2; DNA: TGTGCCAGCAGCGTAACCGGGACTAGCGGGAGGGATGAGCAGTTCTTC; CDR3: CASSVTGTSGRDEQFF
size: .; D: .; J: TRBJ2-1; V: TRBV28; DNA: TGTGCCACCGGGGAGAGCTCCTACAATGAGCAGTTCTTC; CDR3: CATGESSYNEQFF
size: .; D: .; J: TRBJ1-2; V: TRBV9; DNA: TGTGCCAGCAGCGTAGCGGAGAACTATGGCTACACCTTC; CDR3: CASSVAENYGYTF
size: .; D: .; J: TRBJ2-1; V: TRBV29-1; DNA: TGCAGCGCCAGGGACTTCCAGAATCCCAATGAGCAGTTCTTC; CDR3: CSARDFQNPNEQFF
size: .; D: TRBD2; J: TRBJ2-7; V: TRBV7-9; DNA: TGTGCCAGCAGCTTAGCAGGAGGACTAGCGGGAGGGTACGAGCAGTACTTC; CDR3: CASSLAGGLAGGYEQYF
size: .; D: TRBD1; J: TRBJ1-5; V: TRBV15; DNA: TGTGCCACTTCTCAAACAGGGGGCTTACATCAGCCCCAGCATTTT; CDR3: CATSQTGGLHQPQHF
size: .; D: .; J: TRBJ2-1; V: TRBV15; DNA: TGTGCCACCAGCAGGCACGGGGACTACAATGAGCAGTTCTTC; CDR3: CATSRHGDYNEQFF
size: .; D: .; J: TRBJ1-6; V: TRBV7-9; DNA: TGTGCCAGCAGCTTAGCACTGTCTAATTCACCCCTCCACTTT; CDR3: CASSLALSNSPLHF
size: .; D: .; J: TRBJ2-3; V: TRBV2; DNA: TGTGCCAGCTCGGATGGCACAGATACGCAGTATTTT; CDR3: CASSDGTDTQYF
size: .; D: .; J: TRBJ2-3; V: TRBV3-1/TRBV3-2; DNA: TGTGCCAGCAGCCAATCTAGGATTGGCGATACGCAGTATTTT; CDR3: CASSQSRIGDTQYF
size: .; D: .; J: TRBJ1-1; V: TRBV19; DNA: TGTGCCAGTAGTATGTTATCGACGGGAAGGACTGAAGCTTTCTTT; CDR3: CASSMLSTGRTEAFF
size: .; D: TRBD1; J: TRBJ2-1; V: TRBV28; DNA: TGTGCCAGCAGTTCTACAGGGGGTTATGAGCAGTTCTTC; CDR3: CASSSTGGYEQFF
size: .; D: .; J: TRBJ2-7; V: TRBV2; DNA: TGTGCCAGCCAGTACAGGGACTACGAGCAGTACTTC; CDR3: CASQYRDYEQYF
size: .; D: .; J: TRBJ2-7; V: TRBV3-1/TRBV3-2; DNA: TGTGCCAGCAGTCTCGGCGGGATTTCAGGGGAGCAGTACTTC; CDR3: CASSLGGISGEQYF
size: .; D: TRBD2; J: TRBJ2-1; V: TRBV5-4; DNA: TGTGCCAGCAGCTCGATACTAGGGACTAGCGGGAGGAATGAGCAGTTCTTC; CDR3: CASSSILGTSGRNEQFF
size: .; D: TRBD2; J: TRBJ2-7; V: TRBV12-3/TRBV12-4; DNA: TGTGCCAGCAGTCGGACTAGCGGATACGAGCAGTACTTC; CDR3: CASSRTSGYEQYF
size: .; D: .; J: TRBJ1-1; V: TRBV30; DNA: TGTGCCTTCTCGGACAGTAAGGGCACTGAAGCTTTCTTT; CDR3: CAFSDSKGTEAFF